This T cell receptor (beta chain) was recovered during a study of radiation and T cells in renal cell carcinoma. The assay was immunoSEQ multiplex PCR, and TCRdb's table has in-frame clones only and misses some. Of 20,000 to 30,000 clones in the sample, 58% were seen once. The V end lost 4 bases, the J end lost 5 bases, and 14 bases lay between the germline ends. Per the germline V gene, CDR1 is LNHDA and CDR2 is SQIVND (reference sequence). The CDR3 has 14 amino acids. Notes on this clone: Its antigen is currently unknown.

Points from the study as a whole: Intratumoral heterogeneity was not captured in these roughly 0.96 g regions.

Treatment meaning: treatment-naive control, cytoreductive nephrectomy. The clonotype comes from a man aged 35 to 55 with renal cell carcinoma. The V call is TRBV19, the J call TRBJ1-2; TRBD1 is a possible D gene (5 bases). Sequences were derived from tumor tissue, sampled from a patient whose treatment was nephrectomy without radiotherapy. This CDR3 is CASSNRLINYGYTF. CDR3 in DNA: TGTGCCAGTAGTAACAGGTTAATAAATTATGGCTACACCTTC.